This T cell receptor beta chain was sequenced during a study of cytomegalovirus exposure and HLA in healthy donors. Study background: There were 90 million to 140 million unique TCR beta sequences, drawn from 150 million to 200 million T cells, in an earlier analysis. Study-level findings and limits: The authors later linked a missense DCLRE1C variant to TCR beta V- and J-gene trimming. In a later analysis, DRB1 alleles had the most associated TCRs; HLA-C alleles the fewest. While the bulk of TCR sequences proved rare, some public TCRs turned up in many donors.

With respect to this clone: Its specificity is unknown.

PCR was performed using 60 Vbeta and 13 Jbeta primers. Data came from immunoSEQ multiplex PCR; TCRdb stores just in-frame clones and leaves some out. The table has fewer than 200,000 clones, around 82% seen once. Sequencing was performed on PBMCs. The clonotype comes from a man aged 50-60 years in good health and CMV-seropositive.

The CDR3 coding sequence is TGTGCCTCTTCCCCCAGGTTCTCCTACGAGCAGTACTTC. Protein sequence: CASSPRFSYEQYF. The chain links TRBV19 to TRBJ2-7; D remains ambiguous. V lost 11 bases and J 0 bases, leaving 14 bases between the germline ends. Germline V gene data show CDR1 as LNHDA and CDR2 as SQIVND (reference sequence). The CDR3 runs 13 residues.